This is a list of T cell receptor beta chains from one sample in a study of blood T cell repertoires in COVID-19. Measured with immunoSEQ multiplex PCR; TCRdb has only the in-frame clones, and not every one. The sample contains 200,000 or so clones, 87% of which appear only once. The sequenced material came from PBMCs or T cells enriched from blood (not recorded which). These receptor sequences come from a man aged 25 to 40 who had recovered from COVID-19. The CDR3 runs from the conserved cysteine through the conserved F or W. A D gene is named only where the DNA matches it firmly. Expanded clones get a size class; other rows say once, few or many, or leave the size out.

once	TRBV27	TRBD1	TRBJ2-7	CASSQKTGIGRSEQYF	TGTGCCAGCAGTCAAAAGACAGGGATCGGTAGGAGCGAGCAGTACTTC
.	TRBV27	.	TRBJ1-1	CASSRPDSREAFF	TGTGCCAGCAGTCGCCCGGACAGCCGGGAAGCTTTCTTT
once	TRBV11-2	TRBD2	TRBJ2-4	CASSFLAGVSKNIQYF	TGTGCCAGCAGCTTCTTGGCGGGGGTTTCCAAAAACATTCAGTACTTC
.	TRBV28	TRBD1	TRBJ2-5	CASSSAGTGGWETQYF	TGTGCCAGCAGTAGCGCCGGGACAGGGGGCTGGGAGACCCAGTACTTC
.	TRBV5-1	TRBD1	TRBJ1-3	CASSRGTGYSSGNTIYF	TGCGCCAGCAGCCGGGGGACAGGGTATTCATCGGGAAACACCATATATTTT
.	TRBV5-4	.	TRBJ2-1	CASSLGAYNEQFF	TGTGCCAGCAGCTTGGGAGCCTACAATGAGCAGTTCTTC
.	TRBV19	TRBD2	TRBJ2-4	CASSMWGGAKNIQYF	TGTGCCAGTAGTATGTGGGGAGGGGCCAAAAACATTCAGTACTTC
.	TRBV11-2	.	TRBJ2-7	CASSPSSYEQYF	TGTGCCAGCAGCCCTAGCTCCTACGAGCAGTACTTC
few	TRBV6-5	.	TRBJ1-5	CASSYSRRGRSQPQHF	TGTGCCAGCAGTTACTCGAGGAGGGGAAGGAGTCAGCCCCAGCATTTT
.	TRBV14	.	TRBJ2-1	CASSQPFEGQDNEQFF	TGTGCCAGCAGCCAACCCTTTGAGGGTCAGGACAATGAGCAGTTCTTC